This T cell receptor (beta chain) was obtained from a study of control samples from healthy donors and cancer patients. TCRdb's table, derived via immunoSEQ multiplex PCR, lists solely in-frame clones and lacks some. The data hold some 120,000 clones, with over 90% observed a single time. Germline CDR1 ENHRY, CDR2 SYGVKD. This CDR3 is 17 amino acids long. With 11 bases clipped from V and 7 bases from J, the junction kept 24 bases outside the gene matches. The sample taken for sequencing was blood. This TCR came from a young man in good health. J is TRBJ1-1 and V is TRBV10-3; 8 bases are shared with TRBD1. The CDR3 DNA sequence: TGTGCCCTCCGGGACAGGACATTTATAAAGAAGGGGGATGAAGCTTTCTTT. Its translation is CALRDRTFIKKGDEAFF.